A single sample is the source of the 18 T cell receptor beta chains below, sequenced in a study of T cell repertoires in cytomegalovirus infection. Their cognate antigens are unknown. MiXCR was run by TCRdb on the reads, yielding one entry per CDR3 protein. In the table there are some 900,000 distinct CDR3 sequences, 32% of which are singletons. The sequencing used cultured CD8+ T cells from PBMCs, collected from culture after CMV antigen stimulation. Receptor source: a human donor in good health (CMV status not recorded). Some clones in this sample may be carry-over from other donors' samples.

The chain links TRBV11-3 to TRBJ2-1, with TRBD1 matching 7 bases. With 4 bases clipped from V and 4 bases from J, the junction kept 10 bases outside the gene matches. The CDR3 has 16 residues. Germline CDR1 reads SGHNT; CDR2 reads YENEEA. The CDR3 region is CASSSGQPYGYNEQFF. DNA for the CDR3: TGTGCCAGCAGCTCGGGACAGCCCTACGGATACAATGAGCAGTTCTTC.

The chain is built from TRBV18 and TRBJ2-7; the match to TRBD2 covers 12 bases. CDR1 is KGHSH and CDR2 is LQKENI in the germline V gene. CDR3 length: 15 amino acids. The junction had 11 bases not matched to a gene; V was cut back by 5 bases and J by 9 bases. In DNA form, the CDR3 reads TGTGCCAGCTCATCGGGACTAGCGGGCCCCGAGGCGCAGTACGTC. Its protein is CASSSGLAGPEAQYV.

The chain is built from TRBV6-2 or TRBV6-3 and TRBJ2-7; weak D call: TRBD1 (5 bases). The V gene's germline CDR1 is MNHEY and CDR2 SVGEGT. V dropped 2 bases and J dropped 6 bases, with 14 bases sitting between them. This CDR3 has 14 amino acids. This CDR3 reads CASSYGAGWGEQYV. The DNA of the CDR3 is TGTGCCAGCAGTTACGGGGCAGGTTGGGGCGAGCAGTACGTC.

This clonotype came up many times. V and J are TRBV7-8 and TRBJ2-3; D might be TRBD2 (5 bases). The ends were cut back, 3 bases at V and 6 bases at J, with 7 bases in the middle. This CDR3 has 12 amino acids. Germline CDR1 reads SGHVS; CDR2 reads FQNEAQ. The CDR3 DNA reads as TGTGCCAGCAGCTTTCCGGGGGATACGCAGTATTTT. Translation: CASSFPGDTQYF.

The gene calls are TRBV4-3 and TRBJ2-5, with D possibly called TRBD1 or TRBD2 (5 bases each). This CDR3 comprises 15 residues. Germline lookup yields CDR1 LGHNA and CDR2 YSLEER. Trimming shortened V by 1 base and J by 0 bases, and 9 bases separated the two germline ends. The CDR3 protein is CASSQGGTYQETQYF. The CDR3 coding sequence is TGCGCCAGCAGCCAAGGTGGGACGTACCAAGAGACCCAGTACTTC.

With regard to this clonotype: A read error is possible here, since a much larger clone lies one base away. The rearrangement links TRBV19 to TRBJ1-6, with 12 bases matching TRBD1. V was pared by 8 bases and J by 10 bases, with 15 bases of the junction left unmatched. Germline V gives CDR1 LNHDA, CDR2 SQIVND (reference sequence). This CDR3 comprises 17 residues. The CDR3 sequence is CASGGTGGARSNSPLHF. The DNA of the CDR3 is TGTGCCAGTGGCGGGACAGGGGGCGCCAGGTCGAACTCACCCCTCCACTTT.

In this sample, this clonotype turned up once. The rearrangement uses TRBV9 and TRBJ2-1, with no clear D. The CDR3 is made up of 14 amino acids. The V end was cut by 1 base, the J end by 5 bases, with 10 bases between. Germline loops: CDR1 SGDLS, CDR2 YYNGEE. Written as DNA, the CDR3 is TGTGCCAGCAGCGTACTAGAAGGGAACAATGAGCAGTTCTTC. It translates to CASSVLEGNNEQFF.

This chain uses TRBV6-1 with TRBJ2-7; 8 bases are a match to TRBD1. The J segment lost 2 bases and the V segment lost 4 bases, leaving 7 bases of the junction unmatched. The germline gives CDR1 MNHNS, CDR2 SASEGT. The CDR3 sequence is 15 residues long. CDR3 sequence (DNA): TGTGCCAGCAGTGTCTACGGGACAGGAGCCTACGAGCAGTACTTC. Translation gives CASSVYGTGAYEQYF.

The chain uses TRBV20-1 and TRBJ2-7; D is ambiguous. Germline values: CDR1 DFQATT, CDR2 SNEGSKA (reference sequence). V shed 5 bases and J shed 4 bases, with 9 bases lying between them. The length of the CDR3 is 11 residues. The DNA of the CDR3 is TGCAGTGCTCGGGCAGAGTACGAGCAGTACGTC. It specifies CSARAEYEQYV.

This chain links TRBV27 with TRBJ1-4; perhaps TRBD1 as D (6 bases). Germline V gene data show CDR1 as MNHEY and CDR2 as SMNVEV (reference sequence). Trimming pared 5 bases from V and 9 bases from J, leaving 16 bases between. This CDR3 has 14 amino acids. The CDR3 here is CASSPRQDRKKLFF. DNA for the CDR3: TGTGCCAGCAGTCCCCGACAGGACCGGAAAAAACTGTTTTTT. Full variable domain (rest looked up from reference TRBV27 and TRBJ1-4): EAQVTQNPRYLITVTGKKLTVTCSQNMNHEYMSWYRQDPGLGLRQIYYSMNVEVTDKGDVPEGYKVSRKEKRNFPLILESPSPNQTSLYFCASSPRQDRKKLFFGSGTQLSVL.

The chain recombines TRBV9 with TRBJ1-4; tentatively, D is TRBD1 (6 bases). Per the germline V gene, CDR1 is SGDLS and CDR2 is YYNGEE. CDR3 length: 16 residues. Trimming removed 1 base at V and 8 bases at J, with 18 bases between. CDR3 in DNA: TGTGCCAGCAGCGTATTCGAAGGGGGGGCGTACGAAAAACTGTTTTTT. Its protein product is CASSVFEGGAYEKLFF.

This clonotype was counted many times. The chain is built from TRBV6-6 and TRBJ2-7; 12 nucleotides align to TRBD1. Germline values: CDR1 MNHNY, CDR2 SVGAGI (reference sequence). The J segment lost 5 bases and the V segment lost 7 bases, leaving 12 bases of the junction unmatched. CDR3 size: 16 residues. For the CDR3, the DNA is TGTGCCAGCAATGCCGTACCGGGACAGGGGGCCCACGAGCAGTACTTC. This sequence encodes CASNAVPGQGAHEQYF.

V usage is TRBV27 and J usage is TRBJ2-5; weak D call: TRBD1 (6 bases). CDR1 is MNHEY, CDR2 SMNVEV, per germline (reference sequence). Trimming took off 5 bases at V and 3 bases at J, with 13 bases between the two ends. The CDR3 is 14 residues long. The chain's CDR3 is CASSILSGEETQYF. The CDR3 DNA reads TGTGCCAGCAGTATTCTGTCAGGGGAAGAGACCCAGTACTTC.

Comments on this clonotype: Germline and junction disagree at one end, which may indicate a read error. This sequence joins TRBV7-6 and TRBJ2-3, with a weak D call TRBD2 (5 bases). The CDR3 length is 13 residues. Germline values: CDR1 SGHVS, CDR2 FNYEAQ. The CDR3 DNA sequence: TGTGCCAGCAGCTTAGCGCTAAGAGAGGGCCCTTGTTTT. Its protein product is CASSLALREGPCF.

This clonotype was seen more than once but under ten times. V gene TRBV3-1 combines with J gene TRBJ2-1, with 9 nucleotides matching TRBD2. V gave up 0 bases and J gave up 4 bases; unmatched junction bases: 4. Germline lookup yields CDR1 LGHDT and CDR2 YNNKEL (reference sequence). CDR3 size: 16 residues. The CDR3 region is CASSQDLSGGYNEQFF. The CDR3 coding sequence is TGTGCCAGCAGCCAAGATCTTAGCGGGGGTTACAATGAGCAGTTCTTC.

A few counts support this clonotype. CDR3 in DNA: TGTGCCAGCAGTTTATCGCTGGCACTACTCAATGAAAAACTGTTTTTT. As protein: CASSLSLALLNEKLFF. This chain uses TRBV27 with TRBJ1-4, with D uncertain. Germline V gene lookup returns CDR1 MNHEY and CDR2 SMNVEV (reference sequence). The CDR3 has 16 amino acids. The V and J ends lost 0 bases and 5 bases respectively, with 13 bases between them.

This chain connects TRBV20-1 to TRBJ2-7; TRBD1 aligns across 7 bases. This CDR3 contains 13 residues. Germline V CDR1 and CDR2: DFQATT, SNEGSKA (reference sequence). Trimming cost V 6 bases and J 4 bases; bases outside gene matches: 9. CDR3 sequence: CSARDRPNYEQYV. CDR3 coding DNA: TGCAGTGCAAGGGACAGACCGAATTACGAGCAGTACGTC.

The chain has TRBV6-5 and TRBJ1-1; the D is unclear. CDR3 length equals 11 residues. The V end was cut by 6 bases, the J end by 5 bases, with 7 bases between. Looked up from germline, CDR1 is MNHEY and CDR2 is SVGAGI. The CDR3 region is CASSTETEAFF. The CDR3 nucleotides are TGTGCCAGCAGCACGGAAACTGAAGCTTTCTTT.